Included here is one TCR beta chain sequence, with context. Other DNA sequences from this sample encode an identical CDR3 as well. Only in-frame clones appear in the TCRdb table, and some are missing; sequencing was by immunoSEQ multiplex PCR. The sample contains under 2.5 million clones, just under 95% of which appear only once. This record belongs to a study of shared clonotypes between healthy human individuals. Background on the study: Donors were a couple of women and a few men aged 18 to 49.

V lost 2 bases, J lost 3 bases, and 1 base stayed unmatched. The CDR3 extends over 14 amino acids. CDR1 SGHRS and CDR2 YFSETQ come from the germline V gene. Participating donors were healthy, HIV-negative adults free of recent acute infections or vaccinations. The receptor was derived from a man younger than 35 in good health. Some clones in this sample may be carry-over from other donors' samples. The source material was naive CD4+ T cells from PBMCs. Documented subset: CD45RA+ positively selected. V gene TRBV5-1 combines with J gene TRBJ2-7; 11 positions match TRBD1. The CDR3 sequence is CASSFGTGGYEQYF. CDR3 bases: TGCGCCAGCAGCTTCGGGACAGGGGGCTACGAGCAGTACTTC.